One sample yielded the 11 T cell receptor beta chains listed below, sequenced in a study of regulatory T cells in long-lasting Graves disease. Time point in this sample: persistent/refractory GD, antithyroid drugs over 5 years with positive TRAb. PBMC RNA was the source of the TCR library. Relying on iRepertoire HTBI primers and Arm-PCR of CDR3 regions, the team built TCR beta libraries. One entry per CDR3 protein, called by TCRdb with MiXCR from the multiplex PCR reads. The sample shows hundreds of thousands of distinct CDR3 sequences, about a fifth of them seen only once. Source: peripheral blood mononuclear cells (PBMCs), taken when the disease was refractory, from a patient treated with antithyroid drugs. The receptors stem from a female donor with Graves disease.

This clonotype came up a few times. The gene calls are TRBV6-1 and TRBJ2-5; D is unclear. V was trimmed by 6 bases and J by 2 bases, leaving 7 bases between them. Looked up from germline, CDR1 is MNHNS and CDR2 is SASEGT. The CDR3 has 12 amino acids. CDR3 loop: CASSQRQETQYF. The CDR3 coding sequence is TGTGCCAGCAGCCAGCGTCAAGAGACCCAGTACTTC.

V usage is TRBV10-1 and J usage is TRBJ2-7; a weak D match, TRBD2 (6 bases). The CDR3 length is 12 residues. Trimming took off 6 bases at V and 5 bases at J, with 11 bases between the two ends. Germline CDR1 and CDR2: WNHNN and SYGVQD (reference sequence). CDR3: CASSAGSHEQYF. The DNA for the CDR3 is TGCGCCAGCAGCGCGGGATCCCACGAGCAGTACTTC.

A remark on this clonotype: Being one base from a much bigger clone, this may be a read error. This chain connects TRBV12-5 to TRBJ1-1; TRBD1 matches 7 bases. Germline CDR1 reads LGHNT; CDR2 reads FRNRAP. There are 16 residues in the CDR3. The CDR3 here is CASGLVTGVHYYEALF. CDR3 nucleotide sequence: TGTGCTAGTGGTTTGGTTACAGGGGTTCATTATTATGAAGCTTTATTT.

This clonotype was counted ten times or more. CDR3 loop: CAWSVLRGREKLFF. The CDR3 nucleotides are TGTGCCTGGAGTGTACTGCGGGGTCGGGAAAAACTGTTTTTT. This chain links TRBV30 with TRBJ1-4, with D unresolved. The CDR3 consists of 14 residues. The germline V gene encodes CDR1 GTSNPN and CDR2 SVGIG (reference sequence). Trimming removed 0 bases at V and 8 bases at J, with 13 bases between. Combining the CDR3 with reference TRBV30 and TRBJ1-4 gives the whole variable domain SQTIHQWPATLVQPVGSPLSLECTVEGTSNPNLYWYRQAAGRGLQLLFYSVGIGQISSEVPQNLSASRPQDRQFILSSKKLLLSDSGFYLCAWSVLRGREKLFFGSGTQLSVL.

This clonotype was detected ten times or more. The rearrangement joins TRBV2 to TRBJ1-4; D unclear. Trimming cost V 6 bases and J 3 bases, with 11 bases left between them. Germline lookup yields CDR1 SNHLY and CDR2 FYNNEI. CDR3 length: 14 residues. DNA for the CDR3: TGTGCCAGCAGCTTTTTGCGAGCTAATGAAAAACTGTTTTTT. Encoded protein: CASSFLRANEKLFF.

The chain recombines TRBV6-2 or TRBV6-3 with TRBJ1-1; D is unresolved. There are 12 residues in the CDR3. Trimming removed 6 bases at V and 10 bases at J, with 15 bases between. CDR1 and CDR2 (germline): MNHEY, SVGEGT. CDR3 in DNA: TGTGCCAGCAGGTCCGGGTCTACCGGAGCTTTCTTT. Residues: CASRSGSTGAFF.

This rearrangement joins TRBV5-5 to TRBJ1-2; unclear D gene. The CDR3 spans 13 residues. CDR1 is SGHKS and CDR2 is YYEKEE in the germline V gene (reference sequence). Trimming removed 0 bases at V and 4 bases at J, with 7 bases between. CDR3 sequence: CASSLEAAYGYTF. The CDR3 DNA is TGTGCCAGCAGCTTGGAAGCAGCCTATGGCTACACCTTC.

This clonotype was seen at least ten times. The chain is built from TRBV30 and TRBJ1-1; D call uncertain. V shed 4 bases and J shed 3 bases, with 12 bases lying between them. This CDR3 has 13 residues. From germline, CDR1 is GTSNPN and CDR2 SVGIG (reference sequence). The DNA for the CDR3 is TGTGCCTGGATTTCTGACTGGGACACTGAAGCTTTCTTT. Amino acid sequence: CAWISDWDTEAFF.

This clonotype has just a few counts. This chain joins TRBV2 and TRBJ2-7, with D hard to call. CDR3 length: 14 residues. Trimming left V 6 bases short and J 6 bases short, with 18 bases between. Germline CDR1 reads SNHLY; CDR2 reads FYNNEI. For the CDR3, the DNA is TGTGCCAGCAGCCAAGACTTTTCGGGCCGCGAGCAGTACTTC. Its translation: CASSQDFSGREQYF.

This clonotype has just a few counts. The chain carries TRBV19 and TRBJ1-1, with 10 bases lining up with TRBD1. In germline, CDR1 is LNHDA, CDR2 SQIVND (reference sequence). Trimming removed 10 bases from V and 5 bases from J; junction bases left unmatched: 4. CDR3 length: 12 residues. For the CDR3, the DNA is TGTGCCACCATGGACAGGGGGACTGAAGCTTTCTTT. Amino acids: CATMDRGTEAFF.

In this sample, this clonotype turned up a few times. V gene TRBV27 combines with J gene TRBJ1-2; 8 bases line up with TRBD1. Germline V gene lookup returns CDR1 MNHEY and CDR2 SMNVEV (reference sequence). The CDR3 totals 14 residues. The junction had 6 bases not matched to a gene; V was cut back by 4 bases and J by 5 bases. CDR3 sequence reads: CASSSRGQGYGYTF. The CDR3 DNA sequence: TGTGCCAGCAGTTCTCGCGGACAGGGTTATGGCTACACCTTC.